This TCR beta chain emerged from a study of blood T cell repertoires in COVID-19. Trimming stripped 4 bases from V and 5 bases from J, with 12 bases between. Per germline, CDR1 SQVTM and CDR2 ANQGSEA. The CDR3 consists of 13 residues. Each recovered donor of Cohort 3 presented with two negative PCRs, clearance, or symptom resolution. Generated by immunoSEQ multiplex PCR, the TCRdb table keeps only in-frame clones and is missing some. The sample consists of about 200,000 clones, approximately 90% of them appearing once. The TCR originated in a man aged 25-45 years who had recovered from COVID-19. The specimen sequenced was PBMCs or T cells enriched from blood (not recorded which). The chain carries TRBV29-1 and TRBJ1-5; the D is unclear. The CDR3 protein is CSVVLGVDQPQHF. Written as DNA, the CDR3 is TGCAGCGTTGTTCTGGGAGTAGATCAGCCCCAGCATTTT.